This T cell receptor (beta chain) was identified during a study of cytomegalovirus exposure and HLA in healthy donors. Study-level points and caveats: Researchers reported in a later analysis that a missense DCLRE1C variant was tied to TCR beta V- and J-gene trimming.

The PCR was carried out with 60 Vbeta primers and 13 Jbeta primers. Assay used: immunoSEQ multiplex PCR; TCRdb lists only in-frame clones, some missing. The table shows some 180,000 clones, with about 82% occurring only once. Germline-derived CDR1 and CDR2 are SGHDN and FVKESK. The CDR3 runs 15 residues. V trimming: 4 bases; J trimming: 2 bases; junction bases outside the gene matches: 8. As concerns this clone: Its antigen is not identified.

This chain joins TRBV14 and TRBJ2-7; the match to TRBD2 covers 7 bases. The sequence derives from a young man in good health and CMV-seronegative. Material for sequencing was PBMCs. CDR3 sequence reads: CASSPYTGGTYEQYF. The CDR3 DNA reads TGTGCCAGCAGCCCCTACACGGGGGGAACCTACGAGCAGTACTTC.